These 19 T cell receptor beta chains share one sample of origin, sequenced in a study of identifying expanded T cells in peripheral blood. Assay used: immunoSEQ multiplex PCR; TCRdb lists only in-frame clones, some missing. Seen here are 84,000 or so clones, 89% observed once, and the top ten hold around 2.7%. Sequenced sample: blood. The receptors were gathered from a person aged 18 to 75 in good health.

The chain couples TRBV2 to TRBJ2-2; TRBD2 agrees at 10 bases. Germline V lookup: CDR1 SNHLY, CDR2 FYNNEI. Losses at the gene ends were 6 bases for V and 6 bases for J; bases not matched to a gene: 4. The CDR3 is made up of 14 amino acids. The chain's CDR3 is CASRGTSEAGELFF. The CDR3 DNA follows: TGTGCCAGCAGGGGGACTAGCGAGGCCGGGGAGCTGTTTTTT.

This rearrangement joins TRBV2 to TRBJ2-2, with a possible D match to TRBD1 (5 bases). The CDR3 length is 13 residues. Germline V lookup: CDR1 SNHLY, CDR2 FYNNEI. Trimming took off 7 bases at V and 6 bases at J, with 12 bases between the two ends. CDR3: CASIDSLPGELFF. DNA for the CDR3: TGTGCCAGCATTGACAGTCTGCCCGGGGAGCTGTTTTTT. Full variable domain (outside the CDR3, taken from reference TRBV2 and TRBJ2-2): EPEVTQTPSHQVTQMGQEVILRCVPISNHLYFYWYRQILGQKVEFLVSFYNNEISEKSEIFDDQFSVERPDGSNFTLKIRSTKLEDSAMYFCASIDSLPGELFFGEGSRLTVL.

CDR3 bases: TGTGCCAGCAGTTGGACAGGAACCTCTGTAGGGGCCAACGTCCTGACTTTC. Residues: CASSWTGTSVGANVLTF. This chain connects TRBV27 to TRBJ2-6; 7 positions agree with TRBD1. Germline trimming cut 4 bases from V and 4 bases from J; bases unmatched to any gene: 10. CDR1 is MNHEY, CDR2 SMNVEV, per germline (reference sequence). The CDR3 runs to 17 residues.

The chain couples TRBV28 to TRBJ1-2; possibly TRBD1 for D (6 bases). Germline values: CDR1 MDHEN, CDR2 SYDVKM. V lost 4 bases and J 6 bases, leaving 18 bases between the germline ends. The CDR3 is made up of 15 amino acids. The CDR3 DNA sequence: TGTGCCAGCAGTTCGGCTCAGGGGATTTTGGATGGCTACACCTTC. This gives the protein CASSSAQGILDGYTF.

V is TRBV2 and J is TRBJ2-2; D not resolved. Deletions cut 5 bases from V and 5 bases from J, with 6 bases between. This CDR3 region has 12 residues. CDR1 is SNHLY and CDR2 is FYNNEI in the germline V gene. The chain's CDR3 is CASSPSTGELFF. CDR3 nucleotides: TGTGCCAGCAGTCCTAGTACCGGGGAGCTGTTTTTT. Filled out from reference TRBV2 and TRBJ2-2, the complete variable domain reads EPEVTQTPSHQVTQMGQEVILRCVPISNHLYFYWYRQILGQKVEFLVSFYNNEISEKSEIFDDQFSVERPDGSNFTLKIRSTKLEDSAMYFCASSPSTGELFFGEGSRLTVL.

The rearrangement links TRBV7-6 to TRBJ2-3; possibly TRBD2 for D (6 bases). Trimming left V 3 bases short and J 4 bases short, with 29 bases between. This CDR3 comprises 20 residues. CDR1 is SGHVS, CDR2 FNYEAQ, per germline. The CDR3 DNA follows: TGTGCCAGCAGCTTTGGTGTGCCCATTCGGGCTAGCGAAAGGCCAGATACGCAGTATTTT. Translation: CASSFGVPIRASERPDTQYF.

The chain recombines TRBV18 with TRBJ2-7; TRBD1 aligns across 9 bases. After removal of 6 bases from V and 5 bases from J, the junction contained 11 bases not matched to a gene. Germline values: CDR1 KGHSH, CDR2 LQKENI. This CDR3 contains 15 residues. CDR3 sequence: CASSLSGTGWNEQYF. In nucleotides, the CDR3 is TGTGCCAGCTCCTTATCCGGGACAGGGTGGAACGAGCAGTACTTC.

The sample holds a few counts of this clone. V is TRBV19 and J is TRBJ2-3; 10 positions agree with TRBD2. The V gene end was trimmed by 10 bases and the J gene end by 0 bases; junction bases not matched to a gene: 10. From germline, CDR1 is LNHDA and CDR2 SQIVND (reference sequence). CDR3 size: 16 residues. CDR3 sequence reads: CATRLGTSASTDTQYF. The CDR3 nucleotides read TGTGCCACCCGCCTTGGGACTAGCGCTAGCACAGATACGCAGTATTTT.

This clone was detected only a few times. The chain combines TRBV7-2 with TRBJ2-5; D gene ambiguous. CDR1 is SGHTA and CDR2 is FQGNSA in the germline V gene. CDR3 length: 14 residues. Trimming shortened V by 6 bases and J by 3 bases, and 14 bases separated the two germline ends. Here the CDR3 reads CASSKQTKEETQYF. DNA for the CDR3: TGTGCCAGCAGTAAACAGACCAAAGAAGAGACCCAGTACTTC.

This chain connects TRBV11-3 to TRBJ2-7; D tentatively reads TRBD1 or TRBD2 (5 bases each). Between the trimmed V and J ends, which lost 5 bases and 6 bases, there was a span of 14 bases. This CDR3 comprises 13 residues. Germline assignment: CDR1 SGHNT and CDR2 YENEEA. The CDR3 bases are TGTGCCAGCAGCCCGCCAGGGACGGGCGAGCAGTACTTC. Its translation: CASSPPGTGEQYF.

This clone came up once. This rearrangement joins TRBV6-1 to TRBJ1-3; D gene ambiguous. V shed 3 bases and J shed 4 bases, with 13 bases lying between them. The length of the CDR3 is 15 residues. Germline V gene sequence: CDR1 MNHNS, CDR2 SASEGT. In DNA, the CDR3 is TGTGCCAGCAGTGAGGGCGGACCCGCAGGAAACACCATATATTTT. The encoded protein is CASSEGGPAGNTIYF.

The genes are TRBV7-2 and TRBJ2-3; 9 positions agree with TRBD2. Germline V CDR1 and CDR2: SGHTA, FQGNSA. The CDR3 consists of 16 residues. The J segment lost 2 bases and the V segment lost 5 bases, leaving 8 bases of the junction unmatched. The CDR3 DNA sequence: TGTGCCAGCAGCCTAAGAGCTAGCGGGGTCACAGATACGCAGTATTTT. The encoded protein is CASSLRASGVTDTQYF.

The chain's CDR3 is CAWTGTYGYTF. As DNA, the CDR3 is TGTGCCTGGACGGGAACGTATGGCTACACCTTC. This chain joins TRBV30 and TRBJ1-2; D unresolved. Germline values: CDR1 GTSNPN, CDR2 SVGIG (reference sequence). V lost 4 bases and J 5 bases, leaving 8 bases between the germline ends. The CDR3 contains 11 residues.

The V gene is TRBV4-2, the J gene TRBJ1-2; 10 nucleotides agree with TRBD1. Germline CDR1 reads LGHNA; CDR2 reads YNFKEQ. After removal of 4 bases from V and 4 bases from J, the junction contained 6 bases not matched to a gene. The CDR3 is 15 amino acids. CDR3 bases: TGTGCCAGCAGCCCGGGGGACAGGGGTATCTATGGCTACACCTTC. Protein sequence: CASSPGDRGIYGYTF.

This clone was recorded only once. V gene TRBV9 combines with J gene TRBJ1-5; no clear D gene. Per the germline V gene, CDR1 is SGDLS and CDR2 is YYNGEE. The CDR3 is made up of 15 amino acids. Trimming removed 7 bases from V and 0 bases from J, with 14 bases in between. The CDR3 DNA reads TGTGCCAGCTCCGCCAGCTCGGATAGCAATCAGCCCCAGCATTTT. It is translated as CASSASSDSNQPQHF.

This clone was detected once. The chain employs TRBV6-5 and TRBJ2-1; D is perhaps TRBD1 (6 bases). In germline, CDR1 is MNHEY, CDR2 SVGAGI. V was pared by 6 bases and J by 2 bases, with 14 bases between. The CDR3 runs 15 residues. CDR3 DNA: TGTGCCAGCAGCCGGCCAGGGGTGGCCTACAATGAGCAGTTCTTC. Encoded protein: CASSRPGVAYNEQFF.

In its sample, this clone was seen a few times. The CDR3 reads CASTRLDNSPLHF. CDR3 DNA: TGTGCCAGCACAAGACTCGATAATTCACCCCTCCACTTT. This chain links TRBV28 with TRBJ1-6; D not certain. CDR3 length equals 13 residues. V was shortened by 7 bases and J by 5 bases, with 9 bases between the two germline ends. Looked up from germline, CDR1 is MDHEN and CDR2 is SYDVKM. Drawing the rest from reference TRBV28 and TRBJ1-6, the complete variable domain is DVKVTQSSRYLVKRTGEKVFLECVQDMDHENMFWYRQDPGLGLRLIYFSYDVKMKEKGDIPEGYSVSREKKERFSLILESASTNQTSMYLCASTRLDNSPLHFGNGTRLTVT.

This chain connects TRBV10-1 to TRBJ2-7; perhaps TRBD2 as D (5 bases). Germline CDR1 WNHNN, CDR2 SYGVQD (reference sequence). Trimming stripped 6 bases from V and 2 bases from J, with 17 bases between. The CDR3 is made up of 15 amino acids. DNA of the CDR3: TGCGCCAGCAGAGGAGGACTTAAAGGGCCCTACGAGCAGTACTTC. This translates into CASRGGLKGPYEQYF.

This chain uses TRBV6-1 with TRBJ1-5; D possibly corresponds to TRBD1 (6 bases). The CDR3 runs to 14 residues. From germline, CDR1 is MNHNS and CDR2 SASEGT. The V end was cut by 4 bases, the J end by 6 bases, with 13 bases between. The CDR3 reads CASSGGRGVQPQHF. The CDR3 DNA follows: TGTGCCAGCAGTGGCGGGAGGGGGGTTCAGCCCCAGCATTTT.